A single sample is the source of the 25 T cell receptor beta chains below, sequenced in a study of blood T cells in healthy people across ages (dated by TCRdb to between 2014 and 2016). Library generation was performed with 5' RACE. Sequencing took place on an Illumina HiSeq 2500. A second PCR of roughly 6 to 11 cycles was run with a J-beta primer mix and a sample-barcoded 5' primer. Using fastp at Q25 and MiXCR, TCRdb reprocessed the public reads and kept productive beta chains. Records with the same CDR3 protein are collapsed into one entry carrying the most frequent genes and DNA. The sample table lists under 800,000 distinct CDR3 sequences, about 40% of them with a count of one. The ten most abundant clones make up 20% to 25% of the sample. Sequencing used blood. All receptors derive from a woman in her fifties or sixties in good health.

As regards this clonotype: A much larger clone sits a single nucleotide away, making a read error possible. This chain uses TRBV29-1 with TRBJ2-3, with 13 bases identical to TRBD2. In germline, CDR1 is SQVTM, CDR2 ANQGSEA. The CDR3 runs 13 residues. The chain's CDR3 is CSAGLAGADTRYF. The DNA of the CDR3 is TGCAGCGCCGGACTAGCGGGGGCAGATACGCGGTATTTT.

Notes on this clonotype: A single base separates this from a much larger clone, so it may be a read error. J is TRBJ2-5 and V is TRBV5-1, with 13 bases that match TRBD2. V dropped 4 bases and J dropped 11; count of bases not matched to a gene: 14. This CDR3 comprises 16 residues. Germline V gives CDR1 SGHRS, CDR2 YFSETQ. The chain's CDR3 is CASSLRTSGSPNEQYF. The CDR3 DNA is TGCGCCAGCAGCCTAAGGACTAGCGGGAGTCCCAATGAGCAGTACTTC.

This clonotype occurred once. The CDR3 here is CASSLAVDGRDSPLHF. CDR3 in DNA: TGCGCCAGCAGCTTGGCCGTCGACGGAAGGGATTCACCCCTCCACTTT. The chain couples TRBV5-1 to TRBJ1-6; D remains unclear. Trimming took 0 bases from V and 8 from J, leaving 15 bases between them. This CDR3 region has 16 residues. Per the germline V gene, CDR1 is SGHRS and CDR2 is YFSETQ.

The chain uses TRBV4-3 and TRBJ1-5; D is unresolved. CDR3 size: 13 residues. Germline CDR1 is LGHNA and CDR2 is YSLEER. Trimming stripped 0 bases from V and 5 bases from J, with 5 bases between. CDR3 nucleotide sequence: TGCGCCAGCAGCCAAGAGGCAGATCAGCCCCAGCATTTT. Translating it yields CASSQEADQPQHF.

A word on this clonotype: Germline and junction disagree at one end, which may indicate a read error. This rearrangement joins TRBV20-1 to TRBJ1-6, with a possible D match to TRBD1 (6 bases). The CDR3 runs to 16 residues. CDR1 and CDR2 (germline): DFQATT, SNEGSKA (reference sequence). CDR3 in amino acids: CSARAGGTSYNSPLHF. CDR3 sequence (DNA): TGCAGTGCTAGAGCCGGGGGCACGTCCTATAATTCACCTCTCCACTTT.

The chain has TRBV6-6 and TRBJ2-3, with D hard to call. The V gene's germline CDR1 is MNHNY and CDR2 SVGAGI (reference sequence). With 5 bases removed from V and 14 bases from J, the gap between germline ends came to 20 bases. CDR3 length: 13 residues. The CDR3 DNA follows: TGTGCCAGCAGTCCTCACCCCGAGAGATACGCGTATTTT. This translates into CASSPHPERYAYF.

The rearrangement links TRBV3-1 to TRBJ2-6; 10 bases match TRBD2. Germline lookup yields CDR1 LGHDT and CDR2 YNNKEL (reference sequence). The trim removed 4 bases at V and 2 bases at J, leaving 14 bases unmatched. The CDR3 spans 20 residues. The CDR3: CASSLALPSLAGAGANVLTF. DNA for the CDR3: TGTGCCAGCAGCCTAGCCCTCCCTAGCCTAGCGGGGGCTGGGGCCAACGTCCTGACTTTC.

The chain joins TRBV29-1 to TRBJ2-1; TRBD2 aligns across 7 bases. Trimming at V came to 6 bases and at J to 0 bases, leaving 20 bases not matched to a gene. Per the germline V gene, CDR1 is SQVTM and CDR2 is ANQGSEA. The CDR3 sequence is 19 residues long. The CDR3 bases are TGCAGCGTCCGATACAACCTAGCGGTGACAATTAGCTCCTACAATGAGCAGTTCTTC. Encoded protein: CSVRYNLAVTISSYNEQFF.

The V and J genes are TRBV6-5 and TRBJ2-3, with 9 bases matching TRBD2. Germline V gives CDR1 MNHEY, CDR2 SVGAGI. Losses at the gene ends were 1 base for V and 4 bases for J; bases not matched to a gene: 6. The CDR3 is 16 amino acids. CDR3 sequence (DNA): TGTGCCAGCAGTTACTACTCGGGACTAGCAGCAGATACGCAGTATTTT. This gives the protein CASSYYSGLAADTQYF.

This clonotype has more than one count but fewer than ten. The chain has TRBV6-6 and TRBJ1-1; a weak D match, TRBD1 (5 bases). The CDR3 consists of 16 residues. Trimming took 0 bases from V and 3 from J, leaving 14 bases between them. CDR1 and CDR2 from the germline V gene are MNHNY and SVGAGI (reference sequence). The CDR3 DNA follows: TGTGCCAGCAGTTACTCTGGGGGGACGGTCCACACTGAAGCTTTCTTT. Its protein product is CASSYSGGTVHTEAFF.

The chain couples TRBV28 to TRBJ2-7; TRBD1 matches at 9 bases. V was clipped by 8 bases and J by 1 base; unmatched bases: 12. Germline values: CDR1 MDHEN, CDR2 SYDVKM. This CDR3 spans 16 amino acids. For the CDR3, the DNA is TGTGCCAGCCGCGTGGCCGGGACAGGGCTTTCCTACGAGCAGTACTTC. The encoded protein is CASRVAGTGLSYEQYF.

V and J are TRBV6-5 and TRBJ2-3; TRBD1 is a possible D gene (5 bases). Trimming took 2 bases from V and 0 from J, leaving 9 bases between them. This CDR3 is built from 15 residues. Germline V gene sequence: CDR1 MNHEY, CDR2 SVGAGI. CDR3 DNA sequence: TGTGCCAGCAGTTACGACAGCGCTAGCACAGATACGCAGTATTTT. Translated, it gives CASSYDSASTDTQYF.

This clonotype has just a few counts. A clone one base away is much larger, so this may be a read error. The chain links TRBV7-2 to TRBJ2-5, with D perhaps given as TRBD1 or TRBD2 (6 bases each). The CDR3 has 15 residues. The germline gives CDR1 SGHTA, CDR2 FQGNSA. Trimming took 5 bases from V and 11 from J, leaving 24 bases between them. As DNA, the CDR3 is TGTGCCAGCAGCATCGGGGGCCTCAGGGCCAATGAGCAGTACTTC. Translating it yields CASSIGGLRANEQYF.

In its sample, this clonotype was seen many times. Here the CDR3 reads CASSGAATFYNEQFF. In DNA form, the CDR3 reads TGTGCCAGCAGCGGCGCGGCCACTTTTTACAATGAGCAGTTCTTC. The V call is TRBV7-2, the J call TRBJ2-1; no reliable D call. Germline loops: CDR1 SGHTA, CDR2 FQGNSA. The V end lost 5 bases, the J end lost 4 bases, and 15 bases lay between the germline ends. CDR3 length equals 15 residues.

This clonotype occurred many times. The V call is TRBV4-3, the J call TRBJ2-3; the D gene is possibly TRBD2 (5 bases). The V gene's germline CDR1 is LGHNA and CDR2 YSLEER. This CDR3 region has 16 residues. Trimming removed 0 bases from V and 3 bases from J, with 13 bases in between. The CDR3 nucleotides read TGCGCCAGCAGCCAAGATATGGGAGATGGGACAGATACGCAGTATTTT. Protein product: CASSQDMGDGTDTQYF.

The count of this clonotype is one. CDR3 in DNA: TGTGCCAGCAGTTACTATTCCCCGGGACCCCGAATGACCAAAAACATTCAGTACTTC. Amino acids: CASSYYSPGPRMTKNIQYF. The genes are TRBV6-5 and TRBJ2-4; TRBD1 or TRBD2 may be the D gene (5 bases each). The CDR3 has 19 residues. The germline V gene has CDR1 MNHEY and CDR2 SVGAGI. Deletions cut 1 base from V and 2 bases from J, with 21 bases between.

This clonotype occurred a few times. The chain employs TRBV20-1 and TRBJ1-2; 7 nucleotides align to TRBD1. V lost 6 bases to trimming and J lost 4 bases; unmatched junction nucleotides: 11. Germline-derived CDR1 and CDR2 are DFQATT and SNEGSKA (reference sequence). CDR3 length equals 14 residues. CDR3 nucleotide sequence: TGCAGTGCACCTACGACAGGGTTCAGCTATGGCTACACCTTC. It specifies CSAPTTGFSYGYTF.

This clonotype was seen more than once but under ten times. J is TRBJ2-1 and V is TRBV7-9; TRBD1 matches at 7 bases. Looked up from germline, CDR1 is SEHNR and CDR2 is FQNEAQ (reference sequence). The CDR3 is 15 amino acids. V trimming: 5 bases; J trimming: 3 bases; junction bases outside the gene matches: 7. The CDR3 loop is CASSTRDRVYNEQFF. CDR3 bases: TGTGCCAGCAGCACGAGAGACAGGGTCTACAATGAGCAGTTCTTC.

The V gene is TRBV9, the J gene TRBJ2-7; D call uncertain. The J call may be incorrect, as the DNA end agrees better with TRBJ2-4. The CDR3 length is 13 residues. Germline V lookup: CDR1 SGDLS, CDR2 YYNGEE. The CDR3 nucleotides read TGTGCCAGCAGCACCATGGACGGGAACATTCAGTACTTC. Translating it yields CASSTMDGNIQYF.

This chain joins TRBV7-9 and TRBJ2-5; D is perhaps TRBD1 (6 bases). The CDR3 length is 15 residues. Germline CDR1 SEHNR, CDR2 FQNEAQ (reference sequence). The V end lost 3 bases, the J end lost 1 base, and 12 bases lay between the germline ends. The CDR3: CASSLRGGTQETQYF. CDR3 nucleotide sequence: TGTGCCAGCAGCTTGAGAGGGGGAACCCAAGAGACCCAGTACTTC.

This clonotype was seen a handful of times. The CDR3 DNA sequence: TGTGCCAGCAGGATCGGGACTTGGGCTTTCTTT. Translation gives CASRIGTWAFF. The J gene is TRBJ1-1, the V gene TRBV12-3 or TRBV12-4; maybe TRBD1 (5 bases). The CDR3 covers 11 residues. With 6 bases removed from V and 11 bases from J, the gap between germline ends came to 13 bases.

The chain links TRBV10-3 to TRBJ2-3; possibly TRBD1 for D (6 bases). Trimming pared 4 bases from V and 2 bases from J, leaving 16 bases between. The CDR3 spans 16 residues. Germline CDR1 ENHRY, CDR2 SYGVKD. The CDR3 bases are TGTGCCATCAGTGTGAACCCGGGACAACCCACAGATACGCAGTATTTT. Translation: CAISVNPGQPTDTQYF.

There are a few counts of this clonotype. V is TRBV18 and J is TRBJ2-7, with a possible D match to TRBD1 (5 bases). CDR1 KGHSH and CDR2 LQKENI come from the germline V gene. V dropped 1 base and J dropped 5 bases, with 12 bases sitting between them. The CDR3 runs to 14 residues. The CDR3 bases are TGTGCCAGCTCACCACGGGCCAGGGTGGACGAGCAGTACTTC. It yields the protein CASSPRARVDEQYF.

This clonotype appeared many times. The chain has TRBV7-2 and TRBJ2-7; 10 bases are shared with TRBD1. Looked up from germline, CDR1 is SGHTA and CDR2 is FQGNSA. V lost 9 bases and J lost 0; bases outside the gene matches: 5. The CDR3 runs to 14 residues. CDR3: CASCRDRGSYEQYF. For the CDR3, the DNA is TGTGCCAGTTGCCGGGACAGGGGCTCCTACGAGCAGTACTTC. Supplemented by reference TRBV7-2 and TRBJ2-7, the full variable domain reads GAGVSQSPSNKVTEKGKDVELRCDPISGHTALYWYRQSLGQGLEFLIYFQGNSAPDKSGLPSDRFSAERTGGSVSTLTIQRTQQEDSAVYLCASCRDRGSYEQYFGPGTRLTVT.

This CDR3 reads CATRMDRGPYEQYF. The CDR3 DNA reads TGTGCCACCAGAATGGACAGAGGACCCTACGAGCAGTACTTC. The chain employs TRBV15 and TRBJ2-7; TRBD1 is a possible D gene (6 bases). Trimming removed 6 bases from V and 2 bases from J, with 14 bases in between. There are 14 residues in the CDR3. Germline CDR1 is LNHNV and CDR2 is YYDKDF (reference sequence).